These 12 T cell receptor beta chains were sequenced from one sample in a study of T cells in Graves' hyperthyroidism and ophthalmopathy. Researchers amplified the TCR beta CDR3 regions from RNA transcripts. TCR CDR3 regions were first amplified by RT-PCR with HTBI primers. One entry per CDR3 protein, called by TCRdb with MiXCR from the multiplex PCR reads. This table has around 690,000 distinct CDR3 sequences, 20% to 25% appearing once. What was sequenced was blood. Receptors originate from a man aged 25 to 40 with Graves' ophthalmopathy.

The V gene is TRBV3-1, the J gene TRBJ2-7; D not resolved. Germline CDR1 is LGHDT and CDR2 is YNNKEL (reference sequence). There are 14 residues in the CDR3. V gave up 1 base and J gave up 2 bases, with 9 bases separating them. CDR3 coding DNA: TGTGCCAGCAGCCAAGCGCATCGAGCCTACGAGCAGTACTTC. Translating it yields CASSQAHRAYEQYF.

This chain uses TRBV6-5 with TRBJ2-1; the D gene is possibly TRBD2 (6 bases). Germline-derived CDR1 and CDR2 are MNHEY and SVGAGI. CDR3 length: 13 residues. The V end was cut by 0 bases, the J end by 11 bases, with 11 bases between. The CDR3 reads CASSYSGGEKQFF. CDR3 DNA sequence: TGTGCCAGCAGTTACTCTGGAGGGGAGAAGCAGTTCTTC.

The genes are TRBV5-1 and TRBJ2-1; perhaps TRBD2 as D (6 bases). Trimming took off 6 bases at V and 5 bases at J, with 12 bases between the two ends. Germline values: CDR1 SGHRS, CDR2 YFSETQ. The CDR3 totals 13 residues. In nucleotides, the CDR3 is TGCGCCAGCACGTCACTAGCTCACAATGAGCAGTTCTTC. This translates into CASTSLAHNEQFF.

On this clonotype: This may arise from a read error, as a much more abundant clone is one base away. The chain joins TRBV12-3 or TRBV12-4 to TRBJ2-5; D is possibly TRBD2 (6 bases). The CDR3 covers 14 residues. V dropped 6 bases and J dropped 3 bases, with 14 bases sitting between them. The chain's CDR3 is CASRAPGGEETQYF. The CDR3 DNA reads TGTGCCAGCAGAGCGCCCGGGGGTGAAGAGACCCAGTACTTC.

This clonotype was seen a few times. The rearrangement links TRBV27 to TRBJ2-2; D remains ambiguous. The CDR3 is 15 amino acids. Germline V lookup: CDR1 MNHEY, CDR2 SMNVEV (reference sequence). Trimming left V 2 bases short and J 3 bases short, with 10 bases between. The CDR3 sequence: CASSLTAAYTGELFF. CDR3 sequence (DNA): TGTGCCAGCAGTTTAACAGCAGCCTACACCGGGGAGCTGTTTTTT.

The genes are TRBV12-3 or TRBV12-4 and TRBJ1-1; a weak D match, TRBD1 (6 bases). This CDR3 is built from 15 residues. V was cut by 5 bases and J by 0 bases, with 13 bases left in between. The CDR3 protein is CASSRGGAVNTEAFF. Written as DNA, the CDR3 is TGTGCCAGCAGTCGCGGGGGCGCCGTGAACACTGAAGCTTTCTTT.

This clonotype was counted ten times or more. The CDR3 sequence: CASSRPRASYHYGYTF. The CDR3 DNA follows: TGTGCCAGCAGCCGCCCGCGGGCCAGTTACCACTATGGCTACACCTTC. This chain uses TRBV11-2 with TRBJ1-2; D is unclear. CDR1 and CDR2 (germline): SGHAT, FQNNGV. The CDR3 sequence is 16 residues long. V shed 5 bases and J shed 3 bases, with 19 bases lying between them.

This clonotype has only a few counts. The chain employs TRBV20-1 and TRBJ1-3, with unresolved D. The CDR3 is made up of 14 amino acids. Germline values: CDR1 DFQATT, CDR2 SNEGSKA (reference sequence). Trimming pared 1 base from V and 0 bases from J, leaving 7 bases between. The DNA for the CDR3 is TGCAGTGCTAGAGCAGGTAGCTCTGGAAACACCATATATTTT. The encoded protein is CSARAGSSGNTIYF.

This clonotype was seen many times. The rearrangement links TRBV28 to TRBJ2-1; 8 bases align to TRBD1. There are 16 residues in the CDR3. The germline V gene encodes CDR1 MDHEN and CDR2 SYDVKM. Germline trimming cut 5 bases from V and 5 bases from J; bases unmatched to any gene: 11. The CDR3 DNA follows: TGTGCCAGCAGTCCAGGGGGCGGGACAGGAAACAATGAGCAGTTCTTC. It translates to CASSPGGGTGNNEQFF.

This clonotype was found a few times. This chain uses TRBV6-1 with TRBJ1-5; D is uncertain. The CDR3 runs 14 residues. Germline V CDR1 and CDR2: MNHNS, SASEGT. V lost 3 bases to trimming and J lost 7 bases, with 13 bases between them. The CDR3 loop reads CASSESVGFQPQHF. The CDR3 region has the DNA TGTGCCAGCAGTGAGTCGGTGGGGTTCCAGCCCCAGCATTTT.

This clonotype has at least ten counts. This chain uses TRBV24-1 with TRBJ2-3, with 8 bases that match TRBD1. The CDR3 sequence is 15 residues long. The germline gives CDR1 KGHDR, CDR2 SFDVKD. The V and J ends lost 3 bases and 2 bases, in that order; junction bases with no gene match: 3. As DNA, the CDR3 is TGTGCCACCAGTGATCACAGGGGGACCACAGATACGCAGTATTTT. Its protein is CATSDHRGTTDTQYF.

This clonotype occurred a few times. This chain uses TRBV4-1 with TRBJ2-2; D is unclear. The germline V gene encodes CDR1 MGHRA and CDR2 YSYEKL. The V and J ends lost 0 bases and 8 bases respectively, with 16 bases between them. This CDR3 is built from 16 residues. The CDR3 DNA sequence: TGCGCCAGCAGCCAAGATAAGTTGTCTCATAGAGGGGAGCTGTTTTTT. Its protein is CASSQDKLSHRGELFF.